The TCR beta chain under discussion was sequenced for a study of blood T cell repertoires in COVID-19. Study as a whole: Material from acute and convalescent COVID-19 was sourced from the United States, Italy and Spain.

The CDR3 has 13 amino acids. With V trimmed by 5 bases and J by 14 bases, 11 bases remained unmatched. The repertoire was sequenced with immunoSEQ multiplex PCR; TCRdb's copy has only in-frame clones and lacks some. There are approximately 45,000 clones in the sample; 90% occur only once, and around 5% lies in the top ten. The chain recombines TRBV12-3 or TRBV12-4 with TRBJ1-2; TRBD1 matches 10 bases. The TCR comes from a man aged 70-80 years with acute or convalescent COVID-19. Sequenced input: peripheral blood. CDR3 sequence reads: CASSHYPDRGKTF. For the CDR3, the DNA is TGTGCCAGCAGTCACTACCCGGACAGGGGGAAAACCTTC.